These 12 T cell receptor beta chains share one sample of origin, sequenced in a study of T-cell reconstitution after alpha-beta-depleted transplantation in children. Unique molecular identifiers were built into the TCRbeta library. TCRdb itself ran the PCR reads through MiXCR, one entry per CDR3 protein. Of about a million distinct CDR3 sequences in the sample, about 29% were seen once. This material consisted of PBMCs, mostly from graft donor cells, taken 360 days after TCRalphabeta/CD19-depleted stem cell transplant. These receptors were obtained from a boy under three years old who had a stem cell transplant for SCID, so the T cells may come from the graft donor.

The rearrangement uses TRBV12-3 or TRBV12-4 and TRBJ2-7; D remains unclear. The CDR3 has 14 amino acids. V was clipped by 3 bases and J by 1 base, with 10 bases between them. The CDR3 DNA sequence: TGTGCCAGCAGTTTCCCCCCGCGGTCCTACGAGCAGTACTTC. Protein: CASSFPPRSYEQYF.

The J gene is TRBJ2-3, the V gene TRBV27; a possible D gene is TRBD1 (6 bases). Trimming cost V 5 bases and J 3 bases, with 15 bases left between them. Germline V gene sequence: CDR1 MNHEY, CDR2 SMNVEV (reference sequence). The CDR3 length is 15 residues. This chain's CDR3 is CASSPRTVQTDTQYF. The CDR3 DNA follows: TGTGCCAGCAGTCCTCGGACAGTACAAACAGATACGCAGTATTTT.

This clonotype was detected only a few times. The chain uses TRBV5-1 and TRBJ1-1; D is possibly TRBD1 (6 bases). V was shortened by 1 base and J by 2 bases, with 15 bases between the two germline ends. The germline gives CDR1 SGHRS, CDR2 YFSETQ. CDR3 length equals 16 residues. CDR3 region: CASSLSTGWANTEAFF. The DNA for the CDR3 is TGCGCCAGCAGCTTGTCAACAGGGTGGGCTAACACTGAAGCTTTCTTT.

This CDR3 is CASSPRLAEIFHEQFF. In DNA form, the CDR3 reads TGTGCCAGCAGCCCGCGACTAGCTGAGATCTTTCATGAGCAGTTCTTC. The rearrangement joins TRBV7-9 to TRBJ2-1; 7 bases line up with TRBD2. The CDR3 totals 16 residues. J lost 8 bases, V lost 5 bases, and 15 bases had no gene match. Germline V gene sequence: CDR1 SEHNR, CDR2 FQNEAQ (reference sequence). The whole variable domain, remainder taken from reference TRBV7-9 and TRBJ2-1, is DTGVSQNPRHKITKRGQNVTFRCDPISEHNRLYWYRQTLGQGPEFLTYFQNEAQLEKSRLLSDRFSAERPKGSFSTLEIQRTEQGDSAMYLCASSPRLAEIFHEQFFGPGTRLTVL.

In regard to this clonotype: Relative to the germline gene, one junction end is altered; a read error may explain this. The chain joins TRBV12-3 or TRBV12-4 to TRBJ2-1; 13 bases are shared with TRBD2. The CDR3 totals 19 residues. The CDR3 coding sequence is TGTACCAGCAGTTTGGGTTCCGGACTAGCGGGGGTTCCCTACAATGAGCAGTTCTTC. Its translation is CTSSLGSGLAGVPYNEQFF.

This clonotype showed up just a few times. This CDR3 reads CASSRGSLGEQYF. The CDR3 DNA is TGTGCCAGCAGCCGAGGAAGCCTGGGTGAGCAGTACTTC. The chain is built from TRBV11-3 and TRBJ2-7; D not resolved. Germline V gene sequence: CDR1 SGHNT, CDR2 YENEEA. Deletions cut 5 bases from V and 7 bases from J, with 15 bases between. The CDR3 covers 13 residues. Based on the CDR3 plus reference TRBV11-3 and TRBJ2-7, the full variable domain is EAGVVQSPRYKIIEKKQPVAFWCNPISGHNTLYWYLQNLGQGPELLIRYENEEAVDDSQLPKDRFSAERLKGVDSTLKIQPAELGDSAVYLCASSRGSLGEQYFGPGTRLTVT.

The chain has TRBV12-3 or TRBV12-4 and TRBJ2-3; weak D call: TRBD2 (6 bases). This CDR3 has 14 amino acids. The V gene lost 2 bases and the J gene lost 4 bases, with 10 bases spanning the gap. CDR3 nucleotide sequence: TGTGCCAGCAGTTTATTTGCGGGGCCAGATACGCAGTATTTT. Its protein is CASSLFAGPDTQYF.

V is TRBV2 and J is TRBJ1-4; 8 bases are a match to TRBD1. The V segment lost 4 bases and the J segment 7 bases; nucleotides outside the gene matches: 11. The CDR3 consists of 16 residues. The V gene's germline CDR1 is SNHLY and CDR2 FYNNEI. CDR3 nucleotides: TGTGCCAGCAGTGCTGACAGGGGCAGTACTGGTGAAAAACTGTTTTTT. Translated, it gives CASSADRGSTGEKLFF.

This clonotype was observed a handful of times. The V and J genes are TRBV18 and TRBJ2-5; D is perhaps TRBD1 (6 bases). V lost 1 base, J lost 4 bases, and 7 bases lay in between. Per the germline V gene, CDR1 is KGHSH and CDR2 is LQKENI. The CDR3 extends over 13 amino acids. The CDR3 loop is CASSPQQGETQYF. In nucleotides, the CDR3 is TGTGCCAGCTCACCACAACAGGGAGAGACCCAGTACTTC.

In this sample, this clonotype turned up a few times. V usage is TRBV20-1 and J usage is TRBJ2-7, with D possibly matching TRBD2 (6 bases). Germline V gene sequence: CDR1 DFQATT, CDR2 SNEGSKA (reference sequence). This CDR3 comprises 13 residues. Trimming removed 3 bases at V and 3 bases at J, with 12 bases between. DNA for the CDR3: TGCAGTGCTAGTCGAGACGGGGGCTACGAGCAGTACTTC. Translated, it gives CSASRDGGYEQYF.

The chain combines TRBV7-2 with TRBJ2-1; 7 bases agree with TRBD1. Trimming took 5 bases from V and 5 from J; bases not matched to a gene: 9. The germline V gene encodes CDR1 SGHTA and CDR2 FQGNSA. The CDR3 sequence is 15 residues long. CDR3 sequence (DNA): TGTGCCAGCAGCGAGACAGGGTTCCTTAACAATGAGCAGTTCTTC. Encoded protein: CASSETGFLNNEQFF. Full variable domain (rest looked up from reference TRBV7-2 and TRBJ2-1): GAGVSQSPSNKVTEKGKDVELRCDPISGHTALYWYRQSLGQGLEFLIYFQGNSAPDKSGLPSDRFSAERTGGSVSTLTIQRTQQEDSAVYLCASSETGFLNNEQFFGPGTRLTVL.

This clonotype was detected only a few times. The chain employs TRBV27 and TRBJ2-1; weak D call: TRBD2 (7 bases). The CDR3 totals 14 residues. V shed 2 bases and J shed 8 bases, with 13 bases lying between them. The germline V gene encodes CDR1 MNHEY and CDR2 SMNVEV (reference sequence). The CDR3 sequence is CASSLRGTKDEQFF. For the CDR3, the DNA is TGTGCCAGCAGTTTAAGGGGGACTAAAGATGAGCAGTTCTTC.